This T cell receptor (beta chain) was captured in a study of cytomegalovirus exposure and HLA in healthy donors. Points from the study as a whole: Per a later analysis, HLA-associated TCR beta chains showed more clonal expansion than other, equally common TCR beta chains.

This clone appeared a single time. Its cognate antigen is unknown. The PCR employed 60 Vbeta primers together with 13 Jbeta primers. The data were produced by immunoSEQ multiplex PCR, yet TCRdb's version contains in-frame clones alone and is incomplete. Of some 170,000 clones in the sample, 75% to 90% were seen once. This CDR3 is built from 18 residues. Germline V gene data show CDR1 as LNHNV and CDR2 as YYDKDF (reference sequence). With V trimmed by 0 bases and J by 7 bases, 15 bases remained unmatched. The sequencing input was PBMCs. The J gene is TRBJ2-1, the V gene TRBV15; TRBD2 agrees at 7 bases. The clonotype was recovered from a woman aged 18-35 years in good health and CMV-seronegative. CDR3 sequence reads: CATSRDLPAGLPLNEQFF. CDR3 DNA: TGTGCCACCAGCAGAGATCTCCCAGCGGGACTGCCTTTGAATGAGCAGTTCTTC.